These 21 T cell receptor beta chains came from one sample sequenced in a study of T cells in localized non-small cell lung cancer. Sequencing used immunoSEQ multiplex PCR; TCRdb keeps in-frame clones, though not all of them. The data contain about 61,000 clones, about 90% of them singletons. Sequences were derived from peripheral blood, sampled before any cancer treatment. Receptor source: a man between 35 and 75 years old with stage I squamous cell lung carcinoma.

The rearrangement links TRBV5-1 to TRBJ1-3; D uncertain. CDR1 and CDR2 (germline): SGHRS, YFSETQ. The length of the CDR3 is 15 residues. The germline V and J ends were trimmed by 1 base and 0 bases, with 8 bases remaining between them. Written as DNA, the CDR3 is TGCGCCAGCAGCTTGTCGGTGAGCTCTGGAAACACCATATATTTT. Protein sequence: CASSLSVSSGNTIYF.

CDR3 DNA sequence: TGTGCCAGCAGCTTAGTGGGGGAGACCCAGTACTTC. The encoded protein is CASSLVGETQYF. The chain recombines TRBV7-9 with TRBJ2-5; D call uncertain. The V gene lost 1 base and the J gene lost 5 bases, with 5 bases spanning the gap. The CDR3 sequence is 12 residues long. Germline lookup yields CDR1 SEHNR and CDR2 FQNEAQ (reference sequence).

This clone appeared once. The genes are TRBV15 and TRBJ2-1; TRBD1 matches 12 bases. The CDR3 extends over 14 amino acids. From germline, CDR1 is LNHNV and CDR2 YYDKDF (reference sequence). The J segment lost 9 bases and the V segment lost 5 bases, leaving 5 bases of the junction unmatched. The CDR3 protein is CATSRDRGLGEQFF. CDR3 nucleotides: TGTGCCACCAGCCGGGACAGGGGGCTAGGTGAGCAGTTCTTC.

This sequence joins TRBV11-2 and TRBJ1-4; D ambiguous. The V gene lost 5 bases and the J gene lost 6 bases, with 7 bases spanning the gap. Per the germline V gene, CDR1 is SGHAT and CDR2 is FQNNGV. This CDR3 has 12 amino acids. In DNA, the CDR3 is TGTGCCAGCAGCAGCGGGTATGAAAAACTGTTTTTT. As protein: CASSSGYEKLFF.

The chain joins TRBV21-1 to TRBJ2-7. TRBV21-1 is an annotated pseudogene. The CDR3 has 13 amino acids. The CDR3 nucleotides are TGTGCCAGGGGGGACCGCTTAGCCTACGAGCAGTACTTC. Translating gives CARGDRLAYEQYF.

V usage is TRBV28 and J usage is TRBJ2-7; 7 nucleotides agree with TRBD1. V shed 5 bases, J shed 3 bases, and the junction held 7 bases outside the gene matches. The CDR3 is made up of 14 amino acids. In germline, CDR1 is MDHEN, CDR2 SYDVKM. CDR3 region: CASSATGQIYEQYF. CDR3 sequence (DNA): TGTGCCAGCAGTGCCACGGGACAGATCTACGAGCAGTACTTC.

The chain links TRBV5-6 to TRBJ2-7; D gene unclear. Germline CDR1 SGHDT, CDR2 YYEEEE. Trimming took 2 bases from V and 0 from J, leaving 3 bases between them. The CDR3 covers 12 residues. CDR3 sequence reads: CASSFASYEQYF. The DNA of the CDR3 is TGTGCCAGCAGCTTCGCCTCCTACGAGCAGTACTTC.

The chain uses TRBV7-8 and TRBJ1-5, with D perhaps matching TRBD1 (6 bases). The germline CDR1 and CDR2 sequences are SGHVS and FQNEAQ. This CDR3 has 16 residues. With 5 bases removed from V and 8 bases from J, the gap between germline ends came to 22 bases. CDR3 in amino acids: CASSPGARPQWEPQHF. The DNA of the CDR3 is TGTGCCAGCAGCCCGGGGGCTCGACCCCAATGGGAGCCCCAGCATTTT.

This chain joins TRBV5-1 and TRBJ1-1, with TRBD1 matching over 8 bases. The CDR3 has 16 amino acids. The germline gives CDR1 SGHRS, CDR2 YFSETQ. Trimming at V came to 3 bases and at J to 2 bases, leaving 9 bases not matched to a gene. The CDR3 nucleotides read TGCGCCAGCAGCTCCCCTCCAGGGGGCTTTAACACTGAAGCTTTCTTT. It is translated as CASSSPPGGFNTEAFF.

V and J are TRBV6-5 and TRBJ1-5; possible D gene TRBD1, 6 bases. Trimming took off 4 bases at V and 6 bases at J, with 13 bases between the two ends. CDR3 length: 14 residues. Germline assignment: CDR1 MNHEY and CDR2 SVGAGI. The CDR3 loop is CASSFGQTFQPQHF. Here the CDR3 DNA reads TGTGCCAGCAGTTTTGGACAGACTTTTCAGCCCCAGCATTTT.

This clone was counted only a few times. The chain recombines TRBV4-3 with TRBJ1-2; D is uncertain. The V gene's germline CDR1 is LGHNA and CDR2 YSLEER. V shed 4 bases and J shed 2 bases, with 8 bases lying between them. This CDR3 has 13 amino acids. The CDR3 sequence: CASSPRLNYGYTF. In nucleotides, the CDR3 is TGCGCCAGCAGCCCCCGCTTAAACTATGGCTACACCTTC.

About this clone: The germline gene is not matched at one end of the junction; a read error may be the cause. DNA of the CDR3: TGTGCTAGCAGCTTACCCTTTCCGGGACTAGCCTGCACAGATACGCAGTATTTT. It yields the protein CASSLPFPGLACTDTQYF. This rearrangement joins TRBV7-7 to TRBJ2-3; TRBD2 matches 9 bases. The germline V gene encodes CDR1 SSHAT and CDR2 FNYEAQ (reference sequence). The CDR3 has 18 amino acids.

The V call is TRBV5-3, the J call TRBJ1-3; no clear D. Being an ORF, TRBV5-3 has a function that is uncertain. The CDR3 spans 15 residues. Trimming took off 0 bases at V and 2 bases at J, with 9 bases between the two ends. The CDR3 coding sequence is TGTGCCAGAAGCTTGGTAAGGAAGACTGGAAACACCATATATTTT. As protein: CARSLVRKTGNTIYF.

The gene calls are TRBV11-2 and TRBJ1-5; TRBD1 agrees at 7 bases. Germline V CDR1 and CDR2: SGHAT, FQNNGV. There are 16 residues in the CDR3. V shed 5 bases, J shed 7 bases, and the junction held 14 bases outside the gene matches. The CDR3 DNA reads as TGTGCCAGCAGCCCTATCGACAGGGACACTAGGCAGCCCCAGCATTTT. Protein sequence: CASSPIDRDTRQPQHF.

V is TRBV28 and J is TRBJ1-3, with TRBD1 as a possible D gene (6 bases). This CDR3 comprises 14 residues. CDR1 MDHEN and CDR2 SYDVKM come from the germline V gene. With 5 bases removed from V and 0 bases from J, the gap between germline ends came to 8 bases. The chain's CDR3 is CASSLRGSGNTIYF. DNA of the CDR3: TGTGCCAGCAGTCTCAGGGGCTCTGGAAACACCATATATTTT.

This rearrangement joins TRBV30 to TRBJ2-3; 8 bases fit TRBD2. Germline V gives CDR1 GTSNPN, CDR2 SVGIG (reference sequence). V lost 0 bases, J lost 2 bases, and 4 bases stayed unmatched. The CDR3 consists of 15 residues. The CDR3 is CAWSVSGGPTDTQYF. The CDR3 bases are TGTGCCTGGAGTGTAAGCGGGGGTCCCACAGATACGCAGTATTTT.

This chain connects TRBV6-5 to TRBJ2-1; D ambiguous. Germline-derived CDR1 and CDR2 are MNHEY and SVGAGI. The CDR3 runs 15 residues. V was cut by 3 bases and J by 0 bases, with 9 bases left in between. Written as DNA, the CDR3 is TGTGCCAGCAGTTATAGGCGGAGCTCCTACAATGAGCAGTTCTTC. Protein product: CASSYRRSSYNEQFF.

The chain is built from TRBV27 and TRBJ1-1, with D possibly TRBD1 on 6 matching bases. Germline values: CDR1 MNHEY, CDR2 SMNVEV (reference sequence). The CDR3 is 16 amino acids. Trimming took 4 bases from V and 6 from J, leaving 21 bases between them. The CDR3: CASSWYVGGRLAEAFF. The CDR3 region has the DNA TGTGCCAGCAGTTGGTATGTAGGGGGAAGATTGGCTGAAGCTTTCTTT.

The V gene is TRBV28, the J gene TRBJ2-7; TRBD2 matches at 10 bases. The V gene's germline CDR1 is MDHEN and CDR2 SYDVKM. Unmatched junction bases numbered 9, after V lost 3 bases and J lost 7 bases. The CDR3 sequence is 15 residues long. CDR3 DNA: TGTGCCAGCAGTTTGGGTCTAGCGGGAGTGTGGGAGCAGTACTTC. It specifies CASSLGLAGVWEQYF.

Only one count was recorded for this clone. The chain carries TRBV10-1 and TRBJ2-5; TRBD2 aligns across 11 bases. This CDR3 region has 16 residues. CDR1 is WNHNN, CDR2 SYGVQD, per germline (reference sequence). Trimming at V came to 4 bases and at J to 3 bases, leaving 7 bases not matched to a gene. The CDR3 sequence: CASSAQLAGGEETQYF. The CDR3 DNA follows: TGCGCCAGCAGTGCTCAGCTAGCGGGAGGAGAAGAGACCCAGTACTTC.

The V call is TRBV30, the J call TRBJ1-2; D gene unclear. This CDR3 region has 12 residues. V lost 4 bases and J lost 4, with 10 bases in between. Looked up from germline, CDR1 is GTSNPN and CDR2 is SVGIG (reference sequence). CDR3 nucleotides: TGTGCCTGGAATACGGAATCCTATGGCTACACCTTC. The encoded protein is CAWNTESYGYTF.